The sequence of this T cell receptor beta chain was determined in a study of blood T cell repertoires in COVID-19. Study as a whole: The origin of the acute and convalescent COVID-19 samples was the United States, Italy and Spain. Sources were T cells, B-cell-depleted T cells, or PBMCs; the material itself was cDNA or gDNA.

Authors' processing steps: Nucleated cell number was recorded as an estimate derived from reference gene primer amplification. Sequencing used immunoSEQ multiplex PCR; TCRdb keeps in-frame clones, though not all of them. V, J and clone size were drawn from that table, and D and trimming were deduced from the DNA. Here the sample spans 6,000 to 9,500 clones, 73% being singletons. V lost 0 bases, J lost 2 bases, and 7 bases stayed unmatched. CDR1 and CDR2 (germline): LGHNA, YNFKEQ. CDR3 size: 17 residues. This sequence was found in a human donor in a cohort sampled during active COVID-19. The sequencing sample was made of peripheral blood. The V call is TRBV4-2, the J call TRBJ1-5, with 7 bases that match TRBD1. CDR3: CASSQEIQGTGNQPQHF. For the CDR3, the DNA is TGTGCCAGCAGCCAAGAGATACAGGGGACTGGCAATCAGCCCCAGCATTTT.